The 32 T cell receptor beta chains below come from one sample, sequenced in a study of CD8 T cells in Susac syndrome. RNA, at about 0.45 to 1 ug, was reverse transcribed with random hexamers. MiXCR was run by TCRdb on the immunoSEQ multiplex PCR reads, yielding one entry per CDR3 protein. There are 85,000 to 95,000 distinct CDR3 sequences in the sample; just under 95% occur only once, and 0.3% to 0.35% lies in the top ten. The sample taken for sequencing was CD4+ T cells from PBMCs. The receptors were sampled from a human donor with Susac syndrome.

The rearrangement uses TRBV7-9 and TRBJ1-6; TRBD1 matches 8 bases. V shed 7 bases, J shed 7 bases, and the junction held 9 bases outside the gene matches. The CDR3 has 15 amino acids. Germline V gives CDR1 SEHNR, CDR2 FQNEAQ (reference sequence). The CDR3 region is CASTGRDRGNSPLHF. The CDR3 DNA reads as TGTGCCAGCACCGGAAGAGACAGGGGAAATTCACCCCTCCACTTT. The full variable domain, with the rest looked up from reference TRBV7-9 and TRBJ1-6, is DTGVSQNPRHKITKRGQNVTFRCDPISEHNRLYWYRQTLGQGPEFLTYFQNEAQLEKSRLLSDRFSAERPKGSFSTLEIQRTEQGDSAMYLCASTGRDRGNSPLHFGNGTRLTVT.

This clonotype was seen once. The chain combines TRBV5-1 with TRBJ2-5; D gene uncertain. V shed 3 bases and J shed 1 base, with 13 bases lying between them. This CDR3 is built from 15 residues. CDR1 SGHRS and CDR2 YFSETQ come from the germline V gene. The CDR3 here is CASSWGGSGQETQYF. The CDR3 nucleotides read TGCGCCAGCAGCTGGGGTGGAAGTGGCCAAGAGACCCAGTACTTC.

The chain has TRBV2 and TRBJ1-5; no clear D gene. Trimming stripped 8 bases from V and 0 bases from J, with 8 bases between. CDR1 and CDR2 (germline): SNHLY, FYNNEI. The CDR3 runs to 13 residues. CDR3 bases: TGTGCCAGCCGACAATATAGCAATCAGCCCCAGCATTTT. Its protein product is CASRQYSNQPQHF.

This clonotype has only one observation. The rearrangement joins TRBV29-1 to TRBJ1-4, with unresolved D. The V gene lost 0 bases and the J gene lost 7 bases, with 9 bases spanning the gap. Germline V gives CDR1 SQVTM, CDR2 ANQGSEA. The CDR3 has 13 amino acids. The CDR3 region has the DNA TGCAGCGTTGAAGATGGGGTTGGTGAAAAACTGTTTTTT. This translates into CSVEDGVGEKLFF.

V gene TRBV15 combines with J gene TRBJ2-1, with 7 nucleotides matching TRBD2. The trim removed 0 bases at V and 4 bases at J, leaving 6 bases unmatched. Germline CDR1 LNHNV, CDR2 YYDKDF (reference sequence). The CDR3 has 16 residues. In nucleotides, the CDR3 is TGTGCCACCAGCAGAGATGATATGGGGGGGTACAATGAGCAGTTCTTC. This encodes CATSRDDMGGYNEQFF.

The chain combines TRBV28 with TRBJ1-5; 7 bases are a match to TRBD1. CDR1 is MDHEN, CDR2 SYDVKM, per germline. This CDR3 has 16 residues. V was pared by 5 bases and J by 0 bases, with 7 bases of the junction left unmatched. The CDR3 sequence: CASSPRTGNSNQPQHF. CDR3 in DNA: TGTGCCAGCAGTCCTCGGACAGGAAATAGCAATCAGCCCCAGCATTTT.

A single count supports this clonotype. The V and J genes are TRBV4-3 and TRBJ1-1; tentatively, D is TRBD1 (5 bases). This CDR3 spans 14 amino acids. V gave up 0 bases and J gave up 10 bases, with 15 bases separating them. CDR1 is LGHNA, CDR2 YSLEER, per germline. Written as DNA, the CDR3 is TGCGCCAGCAGCCAAGATCTCGCAGGGTTAGTAGCTTTCTTT. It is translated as CASSQDLAGLVAFF.

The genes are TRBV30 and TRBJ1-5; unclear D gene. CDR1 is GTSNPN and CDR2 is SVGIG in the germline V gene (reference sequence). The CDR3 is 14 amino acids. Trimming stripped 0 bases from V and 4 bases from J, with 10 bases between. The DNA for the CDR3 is TGTGCCTGGAGTGTACTCAACGGGAATCAGCCCCAGCATTTT. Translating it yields CAWSVLNGNQPQHF.

The DNA for the CDR3 is TGTGCCAGCAGCTTCTCCGGGTTTAGTACAGATACGCAGTATTTT. It specifies CASSFSGFSTDTQYF. This chain joins TRBV7-6 and TRBJ2-3; D uncertain. V lost 3 bases and J 3 bases, leaving 13 bases between the germline ends. Looked up from germline, CDR1 is SGHVS and CDR2 is FNYEAQ. CDR3 size: 15 residues.

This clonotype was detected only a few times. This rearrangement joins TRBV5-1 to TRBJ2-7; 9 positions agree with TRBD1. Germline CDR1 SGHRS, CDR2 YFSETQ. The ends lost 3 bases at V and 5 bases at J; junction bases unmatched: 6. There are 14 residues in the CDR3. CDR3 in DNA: TGCGCCAGCAGCTGGACGGGACAGGGAGACGAGCAGTACTTC. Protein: CASSWTGQGDEQYF.

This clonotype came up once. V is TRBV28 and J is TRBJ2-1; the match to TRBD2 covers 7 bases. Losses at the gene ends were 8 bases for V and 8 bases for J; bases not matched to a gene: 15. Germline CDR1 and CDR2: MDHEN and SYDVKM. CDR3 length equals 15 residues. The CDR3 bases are TGTGCCAGCGGAATAGCGGGCCCCCCGAACTATGAGCAGTTCTTC. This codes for CASGIAGPPNYEQFF.

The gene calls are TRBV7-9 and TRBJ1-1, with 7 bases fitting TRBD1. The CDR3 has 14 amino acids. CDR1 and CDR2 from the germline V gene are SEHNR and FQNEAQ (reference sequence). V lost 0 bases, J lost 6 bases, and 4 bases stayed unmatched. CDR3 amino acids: CASSLAGGSAEAFF. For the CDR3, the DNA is TGTGCCAGCAGCTTAGCAGGGGGCTCCGCTGAAGCTTTCTTT.

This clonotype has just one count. The CDR3 nucleotides read TGTGCCAGCAGCCAAGACCGACTAGGCATGAACACTGAAGCTTTCTTT. Translating it yields CASSQDRLGMNTEAFF. The chain employs TRBV4-2 and TRBJ1-1; no definite D call. Germline V gene sequence: CDR1 LGHNA, CDR2 YNFKEQ. This CDR3 is 16 amino acids long. V lost 0 bases to trimming and J lost 0 bases, with 11 bases between them.

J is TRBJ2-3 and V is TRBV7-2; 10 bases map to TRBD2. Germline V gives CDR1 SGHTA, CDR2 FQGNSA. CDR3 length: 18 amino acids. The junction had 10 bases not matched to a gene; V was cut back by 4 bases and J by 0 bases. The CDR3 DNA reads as TGTGCCAGCAGCTCACGGACTAGCGGTACTACTAGCACAGATACGCAGTATTTT. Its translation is CASSSRTSGTTSTDTQYF.

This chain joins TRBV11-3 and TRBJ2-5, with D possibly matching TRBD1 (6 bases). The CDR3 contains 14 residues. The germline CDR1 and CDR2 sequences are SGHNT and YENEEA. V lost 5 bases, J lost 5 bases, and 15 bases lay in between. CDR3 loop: CASSPGTMGETQYF. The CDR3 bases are TGTGCCAGCAGCCCCGGGACAATGGGGGAGACCCAGTACTTC. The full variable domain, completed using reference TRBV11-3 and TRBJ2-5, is EAGVVQSPRYKIIEKKQPVAFWCNPISGHNTLYWYLQNLGQGPELLIRYENEEAVDDSQLPKDRFSAERLKGVDSTLKIQPAELGDSAVYLCASSPGTMGETQYFGPGTRLLVL.

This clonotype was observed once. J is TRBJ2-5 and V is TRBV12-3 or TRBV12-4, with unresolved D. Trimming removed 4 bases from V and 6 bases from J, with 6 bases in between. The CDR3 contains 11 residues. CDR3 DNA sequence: TGTGCCAGCAGTTCGATGAAGACCCAGTACTTC. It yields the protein CASSSMKTQYF.

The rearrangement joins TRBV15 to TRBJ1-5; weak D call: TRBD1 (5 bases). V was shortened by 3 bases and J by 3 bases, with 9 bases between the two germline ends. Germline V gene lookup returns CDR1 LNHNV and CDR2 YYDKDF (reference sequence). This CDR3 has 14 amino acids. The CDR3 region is CATSRGLSNQPQHF. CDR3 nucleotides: TGTGCCACCAGCAGGGGACTGTCCAATCAGCCCCAGCATTTT.

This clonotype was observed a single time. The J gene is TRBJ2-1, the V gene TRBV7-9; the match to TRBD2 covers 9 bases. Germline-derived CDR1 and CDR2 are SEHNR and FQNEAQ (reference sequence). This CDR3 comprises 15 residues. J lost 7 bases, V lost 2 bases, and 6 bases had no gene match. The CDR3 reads CASSLLSGGFNEQFF. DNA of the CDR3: TGTGCCAGCAGCTTACTAAGCGGGGGGTTTAATGAGCAGTTCTTC.

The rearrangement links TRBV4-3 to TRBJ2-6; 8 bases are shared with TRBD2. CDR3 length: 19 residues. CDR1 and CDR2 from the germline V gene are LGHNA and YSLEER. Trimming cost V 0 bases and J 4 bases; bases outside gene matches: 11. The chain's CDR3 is CASSQDLASGGSGANVLTF. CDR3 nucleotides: TGCGCCAGCAGCCAAGATCTGGCCAGCGGGGGCTCCGGGGCCAACGTCCTGACTTTC.

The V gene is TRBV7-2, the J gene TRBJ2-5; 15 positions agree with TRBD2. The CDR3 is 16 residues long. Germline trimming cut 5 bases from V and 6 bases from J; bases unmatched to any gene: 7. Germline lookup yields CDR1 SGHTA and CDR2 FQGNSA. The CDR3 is CASSRTSGGGEKTQYF. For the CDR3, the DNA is TGTGCCAGCAGCCGGACTAGCGGGGGGGGTGAAAAGACCCAGTACTTC.

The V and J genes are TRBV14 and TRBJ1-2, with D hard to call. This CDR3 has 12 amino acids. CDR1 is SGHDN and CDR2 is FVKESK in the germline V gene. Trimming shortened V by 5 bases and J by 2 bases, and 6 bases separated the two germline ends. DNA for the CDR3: TGTGCCAGCAGCGAGCAAAACTATGGCTACACCTTC. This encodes CASSEQNYGYTF.

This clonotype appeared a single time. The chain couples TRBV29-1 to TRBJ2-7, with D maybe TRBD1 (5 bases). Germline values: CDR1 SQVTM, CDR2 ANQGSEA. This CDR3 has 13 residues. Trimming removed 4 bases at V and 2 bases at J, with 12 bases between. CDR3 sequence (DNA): TGCAGCGTTGTGAAGGGGCCCGCCTACGAGCAGTACTTC. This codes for CSVVKGPAYEQYF.

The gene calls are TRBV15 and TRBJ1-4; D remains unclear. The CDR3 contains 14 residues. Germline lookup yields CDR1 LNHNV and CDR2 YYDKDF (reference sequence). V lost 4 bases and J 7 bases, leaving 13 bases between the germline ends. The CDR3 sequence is CATSTKDRIEKLFF. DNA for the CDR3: TGTGCCACCAGCACCAAGGACCGGATTGAAAAACTGTTTTTT.

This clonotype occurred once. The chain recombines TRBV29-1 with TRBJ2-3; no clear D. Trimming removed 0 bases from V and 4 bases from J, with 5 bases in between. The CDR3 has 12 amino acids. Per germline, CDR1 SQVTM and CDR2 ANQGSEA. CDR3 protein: CSVEDGADTQYF. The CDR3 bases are TGCAGCGTTGAAGATGGGGCAGATACGCAGTATTTT.

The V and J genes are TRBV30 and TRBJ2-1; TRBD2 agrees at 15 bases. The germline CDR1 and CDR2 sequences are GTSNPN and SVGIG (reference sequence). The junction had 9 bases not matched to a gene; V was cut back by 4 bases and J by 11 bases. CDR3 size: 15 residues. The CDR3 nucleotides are TGTGCCTGGACCACAGGACTAGCGGGGGGGTGGCAGCAGTTCTTC. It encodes CAWTTGLAGGWQQFF. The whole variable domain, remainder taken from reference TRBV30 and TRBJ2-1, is SQTIHQWPATLVQPVGSPLSLECTVEGTSNPNLYWYRQAAGRGLQLLFYSVGIGQISSEVPQNLSASRPQDRQFILSSKKLLLSDSGFYLCAWTTGLAGGWQQFFGPGTRLTVL.

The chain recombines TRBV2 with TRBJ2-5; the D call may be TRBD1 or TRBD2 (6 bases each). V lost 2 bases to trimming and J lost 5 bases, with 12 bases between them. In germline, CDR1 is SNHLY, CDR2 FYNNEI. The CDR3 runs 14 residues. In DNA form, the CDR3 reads TGTGCCAGCAGTGAACGACGGGGGCGCGAGACCCAGTACTTC. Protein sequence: CASSERRGRETQYF. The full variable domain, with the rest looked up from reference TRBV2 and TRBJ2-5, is EPEVTQTPSHQVTQMGQEVILRCVPISNHLYFYWYRQILGQKVEFLVSFYNNEISEKSEIFDDQFSVERPDGSNFTLKIRSTKLEDSAMYFCASSERRGRETQYFGPGTRLLVL.

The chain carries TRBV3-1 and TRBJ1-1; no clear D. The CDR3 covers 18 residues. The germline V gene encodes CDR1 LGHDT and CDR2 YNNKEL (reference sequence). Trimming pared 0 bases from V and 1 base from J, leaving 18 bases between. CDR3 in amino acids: CASSQDPLTFYQNTEAFF. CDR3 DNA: TGTGCCAGCAGCCAAGATCCCCTCACCTTTTACCAGAACACTGAAGCTTTCTTT.

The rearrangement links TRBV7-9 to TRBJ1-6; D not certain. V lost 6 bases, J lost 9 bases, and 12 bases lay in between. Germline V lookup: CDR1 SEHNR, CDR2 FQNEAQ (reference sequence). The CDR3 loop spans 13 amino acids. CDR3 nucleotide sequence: TGTGCCAGCAGTTCTTTACAGACTTCACCCCTCCACTTT. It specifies CASSSLQTSPLHF.

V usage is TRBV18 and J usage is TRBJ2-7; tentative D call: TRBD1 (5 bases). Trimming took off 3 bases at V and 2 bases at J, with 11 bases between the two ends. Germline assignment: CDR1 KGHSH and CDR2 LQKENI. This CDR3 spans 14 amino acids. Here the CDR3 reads CASSPGSGPYEQYF. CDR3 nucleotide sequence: TGTGCCAGCTCACCTGGGTCAGGGCCCTACGAGCAGTACTTC. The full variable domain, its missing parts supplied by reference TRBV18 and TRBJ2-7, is NAGVMQNPRHLVRRRGQEARLRCSPMKGHSHVYWYRQLPEEGLKFMVYLQKENIIDESGMPKERFSAEFPKEGPSILRIQQVVRGDSAAYFCASSPGSGPYEQYFGPGTRLTVT.

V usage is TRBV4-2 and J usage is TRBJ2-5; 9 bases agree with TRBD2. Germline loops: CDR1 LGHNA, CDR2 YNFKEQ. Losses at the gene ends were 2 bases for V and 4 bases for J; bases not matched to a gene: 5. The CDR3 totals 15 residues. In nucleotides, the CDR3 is TGTGCCAGCAGCCAACTACTAGCGGGTGGAGAGACCCAGTACTTC. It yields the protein CASSQLLAGGETQYF.

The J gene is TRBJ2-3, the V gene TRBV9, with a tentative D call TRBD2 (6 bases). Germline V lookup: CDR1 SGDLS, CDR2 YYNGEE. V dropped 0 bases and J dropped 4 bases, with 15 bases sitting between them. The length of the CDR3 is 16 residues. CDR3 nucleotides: TGTGCCAGCAGCGTAGGGGCTAGCGCCCGATCAGATACGCAGTATTTT. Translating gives CASSVGASARSDTQYF.

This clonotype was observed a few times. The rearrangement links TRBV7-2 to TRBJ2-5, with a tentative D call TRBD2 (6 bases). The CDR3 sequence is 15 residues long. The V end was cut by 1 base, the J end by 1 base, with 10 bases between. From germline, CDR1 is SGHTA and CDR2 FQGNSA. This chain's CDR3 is CASSLDGRGQETQYF. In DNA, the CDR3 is TGTGCCAGCAGCTTAGACGGGCGGGGCCAAGAGACCCAGTACTTC.